This entry features one T cell receptor beta chain sequence. The antigen is not known. The sample belongs to a study of shared clonotypes between healthy human individuals. Study-wide context: The cohort had two women and a few men, ages 18 to 49. CD4 naive cells filled three plates per donor, CD4 memory three, CD8 naive two and CD8 memory one.

The table came from immunoSEQ multiplex PCR; TCRdb's copy has only in-frame clones and leaves some out. The sample lists about 2.1 million clones, approximately 94% occurring once. Study outcomes and limitations: Compared with memory subsets, naive subsets generally had larger estimated richness. Naive CD4 clonotype sharing across a few donors was approximately 5%.

This CDR3 is built from 15 residues. CDR1 is SQVTM and CDR2 is ANQGSEA in the germline V gene. V shed 3 bases and J shed 2 bases, with 15 bases lying between them. Terminally differentiated effector memory CD45RA+ cells were excluded by CCR7 positive selection of CD45RO-negative cells. The V gene is TRBV29-1, the J gene TRBJ2-3; tentative D call: TRBD1 (5 bases). The sequence came from a man between 18 and 29 years old in good health. Some clones in this sample may be carry-over from other donors' samples. Sequencing was performed on naive CD8+ T cells from PBMCs. CDR3 loop: CSVEDTPGITDTQYF. The CDR3 nucleotides are TGCAGCGTTGAGGACACCCCAGGGATCACAGATACGCAGTATTTT.